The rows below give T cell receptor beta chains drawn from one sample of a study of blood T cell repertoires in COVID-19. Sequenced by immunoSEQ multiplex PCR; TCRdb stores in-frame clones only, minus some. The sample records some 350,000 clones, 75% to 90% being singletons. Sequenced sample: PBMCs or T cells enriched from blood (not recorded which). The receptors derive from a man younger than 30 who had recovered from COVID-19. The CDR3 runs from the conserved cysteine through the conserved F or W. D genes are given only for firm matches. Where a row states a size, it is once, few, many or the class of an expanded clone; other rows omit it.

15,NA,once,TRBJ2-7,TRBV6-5,TGTGCCAGCAGCGACATGATGCGGGGCTCCTACGAGCAGTACTTC,CASSDMMRGSYEQYF
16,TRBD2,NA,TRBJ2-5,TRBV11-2,TGTGCCAGCAGCAAATTAAGGGAGGGGCTCCAAGAGACCCAGTACTTC,CASSKLREGLQETQYF
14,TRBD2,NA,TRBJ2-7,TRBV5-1,TGCGCCAGCAGCACGGGAGGGAGCAACTACGAGCAGTACTTC,CASSTGGSNYEQYF
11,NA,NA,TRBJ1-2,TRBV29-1,TGCAGCGCCCGCGAGGGTTCTGGCTACACCTTC,CSAREGSGYTF
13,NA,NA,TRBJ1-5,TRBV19,TGTGCCAGTAAGCAGGGAGGGGATCAGCCCCAGCATTTT,CASKQGGDQPQHF
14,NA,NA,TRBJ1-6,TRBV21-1,TGTGCCAGCAGCAAAGGAGACAATGGTTCACCCCTCCACTTT,CASSKGDNGSPLHF
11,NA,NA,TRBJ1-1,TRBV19,TGTGCCAGTAGTGTCCTAGGAGCAGCTTTCTTT,CASSVLGAAFF
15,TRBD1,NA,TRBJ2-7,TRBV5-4,TGTGCCAGCAGCTTAGGACAGGGCTCTCCCTACGAGCAGTACTTC,CASSLGQGSPYEQYF
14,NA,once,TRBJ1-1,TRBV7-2,TGTGCCAGCAGGCCGGAGATCGGGTTCTCTGAAGCTTTCTTT,CASRPEIGFSEAFF
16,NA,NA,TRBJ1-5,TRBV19,TGTGCCAGTAGTGCCGAACAGGGATTCGGCAATCAGCCCCAGCATTTT,CASSAEQGFGNQPQHF
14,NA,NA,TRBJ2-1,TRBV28,TGTGCCAGCAGCCCAGGAGGGGGCTTATACGAGCAGTTCTTC,CASSPGGGLYEQFF
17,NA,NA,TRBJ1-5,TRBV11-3,TGTGCCAGCAGCTTAGAGCTAGATCCCGAACGCAGTCAGCCCCAGCATTTT,CASSLELDPERSQPQHF
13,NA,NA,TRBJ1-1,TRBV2,TGTGCCAGCAGACCGTGGGGGGACACTGAAGCTTTCTTT,CASRPWGDTEAFF
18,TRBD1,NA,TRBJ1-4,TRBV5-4,TGTGCCAGCAGCCACAACCGGGACAGGGGGAACCCGAATGAAAAACTGTTTTTT,CASSHNRDRGNPNEKLFF
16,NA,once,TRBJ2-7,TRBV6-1,TGTGCCAGCAGTGTCGGAGGGCAGGTTTTCTCCTACGAGCAGTACTTC,CASSVGGQVFSYEQYF
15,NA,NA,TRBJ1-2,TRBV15,TGTGCCACCAGCAGAGATGGGAGGCAATGGGATGGCTACACCTTC,CATSRDGRQWDGYTF
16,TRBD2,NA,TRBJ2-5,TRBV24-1,TGTGCCACCAGTGTTACTAGCGGGAGTTGGGGAGAGACCCAGTACTTC,CATSVTSGSWGETQYF
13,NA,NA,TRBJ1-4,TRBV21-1,TGTGCCAGCAGCAAGGACTTGGATGAAAAACTGTTTTTT,CASSKDLDEKLFF
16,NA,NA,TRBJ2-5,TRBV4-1,TGCGCCAGCAGCCTATTCTTCGGGGTTGCTAAAGAGACCCAGTACTTC,CASSLFFGVAKETQYF
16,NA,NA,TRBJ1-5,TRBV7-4,TGTGCCAGCAGCTTTAGGAGGTCCGCGGTCGGGCAGCCCCAGCATTTT,CASSFRRSAVGQPQHF
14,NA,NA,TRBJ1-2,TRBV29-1,TGCAGCGTCATTAAGTGGACCGCGGAGGAAGGCTACACCTTC,CSVIKWTAEEGYTF
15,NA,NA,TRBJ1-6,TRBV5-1,TGCGCCAGCAGCTTGAGTGGGGGGGAACAGTCACCCCTCCACTTT,CASSLSGGEQSPLHF
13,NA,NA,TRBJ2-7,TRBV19,TGTGCCAGTAGTCGACAGGCAACCTACGAGCAGTACTTC,CASSRQATYEQYF
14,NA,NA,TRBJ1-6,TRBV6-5,TGTGCCAGCAGCCTAACCTTTAGAGGTTCACCCCTCCACTTT,CASSLTFRGSPLHF
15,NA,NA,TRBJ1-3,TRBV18,TGTGCCAGCTCACCTCAGGGCGGCCCTGGAAACACCATATATTTT,CASSPQGGPGNTIYF
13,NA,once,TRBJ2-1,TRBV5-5,TGTGCCAGCAGCTTGGATTGGACAAATGAGCAGTTCTTC,CASSLDWTNEQFF
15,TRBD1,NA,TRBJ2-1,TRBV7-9,TGTGCCAGCAGCTTAAGCCGGGACAGTCACAATGAGCAGTTCTTC,CASSLSRDSHNEQFF
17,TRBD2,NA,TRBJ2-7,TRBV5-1,TGCGCCAGCAGCTTGGCCGGACTAGCGGGAGGATACTACGAGCAGTACTTC,CASSLAGLAGGYYEQYF
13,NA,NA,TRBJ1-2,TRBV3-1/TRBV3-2,TGTGCCAGCAGTCAAGCACAGGCCTATGGCTACACCTTC,CASSQAQAYGYTF
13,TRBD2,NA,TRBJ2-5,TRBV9,TGTGCCAGCAGCCGGGAGGGCCTTGAGACCCAGTACTTC,CASSREGLETQYF
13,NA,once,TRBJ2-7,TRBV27,TGTGCCAGCAGTTTAAAACCCGCGGGAGAGCAGTACTTC,CASSLKPAGEQYF
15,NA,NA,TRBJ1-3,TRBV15,TGTGCCACCAGCAGAGATGCAGGGTCTGGAAACACCATATATTTT,CATSRDAGSGNTIYF
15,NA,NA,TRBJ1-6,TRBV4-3,TGCGCCAGCAGCCTTGCACGGGGAAGGGATTCACCCCTCCACTTT,CASSLARGRDSPLHF
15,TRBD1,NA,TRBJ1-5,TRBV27,TGTGCCAGCAGTCCCGGGACAGGGGATGGACAGCCCCAGCATTTT,CASSPGTGDGQPQHF
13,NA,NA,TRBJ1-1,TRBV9,TGTGCCAGCAGCGTGGGCCGAACCACTGAAGCTTTCTTT,CASSVGRTTEAFF
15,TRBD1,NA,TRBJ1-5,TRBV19,TGTGCCAGTACTCGGCCGGGACAGGGTGGTCAGCCCCAGCATTTT,CASTRPGQGGQPQHF
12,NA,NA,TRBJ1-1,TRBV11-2,TGTGCCAGCAGCTTAGATGAGACTGAAGCTTTCTTT,CASSLDETEAFF
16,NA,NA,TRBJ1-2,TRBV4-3,TGCGCCAGCAGCCAAGATTACAGACAGTTTAACTATGGCTACACCTTC,CASSQDYRQFNYGYTF
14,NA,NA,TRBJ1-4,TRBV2,TGTGCCAGCAGTGAATTTGGGACAAGGGAAAAACTGTTTTTT,CASSEFGTREKLFF
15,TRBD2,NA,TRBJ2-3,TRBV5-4,TGTGCCAGCAGCTTGGTAGCGGGGAGCACAGATACGCAGTATTTT,CASSLVAGSTDTQYF
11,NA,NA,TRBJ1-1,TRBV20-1,TGCAGTGCTAACAGGGTCCCTGAAGCTTTCTTT,CSANRVPEAFF
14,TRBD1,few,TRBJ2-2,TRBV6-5,TGTGCCGGTCGGACAGGAGTCAACACCGGGGAGCTGTTTTTT,CAGRTGVNTGELFF
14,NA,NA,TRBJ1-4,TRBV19,TGTGCCAGTAGTTCAGGGCTGCGATATGAAAAACTGTTTTTT,CASSSGLRYEKLFF
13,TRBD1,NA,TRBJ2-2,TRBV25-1,TGTGCCAGCAGTGGGACAGGGACCGGGGAGCTGTTTTTT,CASSGTGTGELFF
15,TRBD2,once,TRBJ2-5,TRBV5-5,TGTGCCAGCAGCATTAGCGGGAGCCCTCAAGAGACCCAGTACTTC,CASSISGSPQETQYF
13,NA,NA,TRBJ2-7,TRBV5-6,TGTGCCAGCAGCTTCAACAGGGTCTACGAGCAGTACTTC,CASSFNRVYEQYF
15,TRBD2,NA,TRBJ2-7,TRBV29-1,TGCAGCGTCAAGCCAGGACTAGCGAATAACTACGAGCAGTACTTC,CSVKPGLANNYEQYF
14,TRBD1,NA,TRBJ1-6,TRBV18,TGTGCCAGCTCACCGGGACAGAATAATTCACCCCTCCACTTT,CASSPGQNNSPLHF
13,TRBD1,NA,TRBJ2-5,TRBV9,TGTGCCAGCAGCAACAGGGGGCAAGAGACCCAGTACTTC,CASSNRGQETQYF
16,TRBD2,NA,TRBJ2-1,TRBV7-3,TGTGCCAGCAGCTTAACCGGACTAGCGGGTTACAATGAGCAGTTCTTC,CASSLTGLAGYNEQFF
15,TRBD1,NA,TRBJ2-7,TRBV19,TGTGCCAGTAGTATCGCGGGACAGGGTTCCTACGAGCAGTACTTC,CASSIAGQGSYEQYF
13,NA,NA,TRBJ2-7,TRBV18,TGTGCCAGCTCACCACGCCCAGGGAACGAGCAGTACTTC,CASSPRPGNEQYF
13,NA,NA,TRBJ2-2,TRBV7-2,TGTGCCAGCAGCCAGCCGACTCTTAGGGAGCTGTTTTTT,CASSQPTLRELFF
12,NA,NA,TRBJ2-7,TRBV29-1,TGCAGCTCGGGGGGACCCACAGGGGAGCAGTACTTC,CSSGGPTGEQYF
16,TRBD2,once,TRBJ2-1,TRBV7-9,TGTGCCAGCAGTAAAGCGGGAGAGGGTTCCTACAATGAGCAGTTCTTC,CASSKAGEGSYNEQFF
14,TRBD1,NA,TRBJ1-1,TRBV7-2,TGTGCCAGCAGCTTCGGACAGGGGCTCAATGAAGCTTTCTTT,CASSFGQGLNEAFF